These 4 T cell receptor beta chains share one sample of origin, sequenced in a study of cytomegalovirus exposure and HLA in healthy donors. 60 Vbeta and 13 Jbeta primers were used in PCR. Data came from immunoSEQ multiplex PCR; TCRdb stores just in-frame clones and leaves some out. The sample holds approximately 160,000 clones, roughly 84% seen once. Input material: PBMCs. These receptors originate from a male donor in good health and CMV-seronegative.

This chain joins TRBV14 and TRBJ2-1, with 10 bases aligning to TRBD2. The CDR3 contains 14 residues. Trimming removed 2 bases from V and 6 bases from J; junction bases left unmatched: 1. The germline V gene encodes CDR1 SGHDN and CDR2 FVKESK. The CDR3 nucleotides are TGTGCCAGCAGCCAAAAGCGGGGGGGCAATGAGCAGTTCTTC. As protein: CASSQKRGGNEQFF.

This chain connects TRBV4-1 to TRBJ1-2; 8 bases are a match to TRBD1. Germline V gene sequence: CDR1 MGHRA, CDR2 YSYEKL. V lost 1 base, J lost 7 bases, and 11 bases stayed unmatched. CDR3 length: 16 residues. The CDR3 protein is CASSQGEGRGQGGYTF. The CDR3 DNA reads as TGCGCCAGCAGCCAAGGGGAGGGCAGGGGGCAGGGTGGCTACACCTTC.

The rearrangement links TRBV7-8 to TRBJ2-5, with 13 bases identical to TRBD2. The end of the DNA fits TRBJ2-7 better, so the J call may be wrong. From germline, CDR1 is SGHVS and CDR2 FQNEAQ. The CDR3 contains 15 residues. CDR3 in amino acids: CASSLGLAGGYEQYF. For the CDR3, the DNA is TGTGCCAGCAGCTTAGGACTAGCGGGGGGATACGAGCAGTACTTC.

The J gene is TRBJ2-7, the V gene TRBV27; maybe TRBD2 (6 bases). The CDR3 length is 16 residues. Trimming cost V 0 bases and J 4 bases, with 16 bases left between them. Germline CDR1 is MNHEY and CDR2 is SMNVEV (reference sequence). CDR3 nucleotide sequence: TGTGCCAGCAGTTTATCGTGGGGGGAGCCTCTTTACGAGCAGTACTTC. The encoded protein is CASSLSWGEPLYEQYF.